Following are 9 T cell receptor beta chains from one sample sequenced in a study of long-term antiretroviral therapy in people with HIV. Version v3.0 of the immunoSEQ assay was performed at survey level. The method was immunoSEQ multiplex PCR; TCRdb's version includes in-frame clones alone and lacks a portion of them. The sample shows roughly 40,000 clones, less than 95% of them seen only once. This material consisted of unsorted PBMCs, taken 9.2 years after starting antiretroviral therapy. These receptors were taken from a man aged 30-40 years with HIV.

DNA for the CDR3: TGTGCCAGCGGGCAGGTTGGTGGGGGGACTGAAGCTTTCTTT. Its translation is CASGQVGGGTEAFF. V gene TRBV2 combines with J gene TRBJ1-1, with D possibly being TRBD1 (5 bases). From germline, CDR1 is SNHLY and CDR2 FYNNEI. Trimming pared 8 bases from V and 5 bases from J, leaving 18 bases between. This CDR3 is 14 amino acids long.

This chain joins TRBV5-4 and TRBJ2-5, with 9 bases fitting TRBD1. Germline CDR1 SGHNT, CDR2 YYREEE (reference sequence). V gave up 3 bases and J gave up 5 bases; unmatched junction bases: 8. The CDR3 sequence is 15 residues long. CDR3 region: CASSYSGTGTETQYF. The CDR3 DNA is TGTGCCAGCAGCTATTCCGGGACAGGGACGGAGACCCAGTACTTC. Full variable domain (missing parts from reference TRBV5-4 and TRBJ2-5): ETGVTQSPTHLIKTRGQQVTLRCSSQSGHNTVSWYQQALGQGPQFIFQYYREEENGRGNFPPRFSGLQFPNYSSELNVNALELDDSALYLCASSYSGTGTETQYFGPGTRLLVL.

A single count supports this clone. The gene calls are TRBV5-1 and TRBJ1-1; D is unresolved. Germline CDR1 reads SGHRS; CDR2 reads YFSETQ. The germline V and J ends were trimmed by 0 bases and 5 bases, with 11 bases remaining between them. This CDR3 is built from 14 residues. The CDR3 DNA sequence: TGCGCCAGCAGCTTGGGAAGCGGTGAGACTGAAGCTTTCTTT. The encoded protein is CASSLGSGETEAFF. The whole variable domain, remainder taken from reference TRBV5-1 and TRBJ1-1, is KAGVTQTPRYLIKTRGQQVTLSCSPISGHRSVSWYQQTPGQGLQFLFEYFSETQRNKGNFPGRFSGRQFSNSRSEMNVSTLELGDSALYLCASSLGSGETEAFFGQGTRLTVV.

The V gene is TRBV25-1, the J gene TRBJ2-3, with D perhaps given as TRBD1 or TRBD2 (5 bases each). V was shortened by 8 bases and J by 5 bases, with 14 bases between the two germline ends. CDR3 length equals 13 residues. In germline, CDR1 is MGHDK, CDR2 SYGVNS. The CDR3 loop is CASPAGAGDTQYF. DNA for the CDR3: TGTGCCAGCCCCGCCGGGGCGGGAGATACGCAGTATTTT.

This chain links TRBV2 with TRBJ1-5; weak D call: TRBD1 (5 bases). V lost 4 bases to trimming and J lost 4 bases, with 14 bases between them. Germline V lookup: CDR1 SNHLY, CDR2 FYNNEI. This CDR3 has 15 amino acids. The CDR3 sequence is CASSATGPLNQPQHF. The CDR3, as DNA: TGTGCCAGCAGTGCTACGGGACCTCTTAATCAGCCCCAGCATTTT.

This chain links TRBV30 with TRBJ1-1; perhaps TRBD1 as D (6 bases). The V gene's germline CDR1 is GTSNPN and CDR2 SVGIG (reference sequence). The CDR3 extends over 11 amino acids. Trimming left V 5 bases short and J 5 bases short, with 9 bases between. CDR3 amino acids: CAWARGTEAFF. CDR3 coding DNA: TGTGCCTGGGCCAGGGGAACTGAAGCTTTCTTT.

The rearrangement joins TRBV6-5 to TRBJ1-5; D is perhaps TRBD1 (6 bases). Germline V CDR1 and CDR2: MNHEY, SVGAGI. V lost 8 bases, J lost 7 bases, and 21 bases lay in between. The CDR3 runs 15 residues. The DNA for the CDR3 is TGTGCCAGCTCGACAGGACGTGGTTCGGGGCAGCCCCAGCATTTT. Protein sequence: CASSTGRGSGQPQHF.

The rearrangement joins TRBV11-2 to TRBJ1-4; D uncertain. CDR1 and CDR2 from the germline V gene are SGHAT and FQNNGV. The CDR3 has 12 residues. Between the trimmed V and J ends, which lost 0 bases and 7 bases, there was a span of 3 bases. CDR3 amino acids: CASSLDREKLFF. CDR3 bases: TGTGCCAGCAGCTTAGATCGTGAAAAACTGTTTTTT.

For this clone: Other DNA sequences in this sample translate to the same CDR3. The gene calls are TRBV6-1 and TRBJ1-3, with D possibly being TRBD1 (5 bases). Trimming took off 4 bases at V and 2 bases at J, with 15 bases between the two ends. Germline CDR1 MNHNS, CDR2 SASEGT. The CDR3 runs 16 residues. CDR3 sequence (DNA): TGTGCCAGCAGTGGGGGACCTGCTTTCCCTGGAAACACCATATATTTT. Its translation is CASSGGPAFPGNTIYF.